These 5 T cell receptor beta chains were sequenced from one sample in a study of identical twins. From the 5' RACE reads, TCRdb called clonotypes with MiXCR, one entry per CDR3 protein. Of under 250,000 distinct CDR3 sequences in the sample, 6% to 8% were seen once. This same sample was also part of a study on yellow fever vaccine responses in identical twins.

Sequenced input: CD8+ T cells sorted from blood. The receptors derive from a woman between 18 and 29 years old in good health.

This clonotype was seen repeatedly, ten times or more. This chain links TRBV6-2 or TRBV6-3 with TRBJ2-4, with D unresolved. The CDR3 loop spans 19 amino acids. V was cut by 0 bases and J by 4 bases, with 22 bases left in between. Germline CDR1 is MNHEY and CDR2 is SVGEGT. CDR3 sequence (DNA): TGTGCCAGCAGTTACTCGAATTTCGGAGACAAGAAACCAAAAAACATTCAGTACTTC. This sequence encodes CASSYSNFGDKKPKNIQYF.

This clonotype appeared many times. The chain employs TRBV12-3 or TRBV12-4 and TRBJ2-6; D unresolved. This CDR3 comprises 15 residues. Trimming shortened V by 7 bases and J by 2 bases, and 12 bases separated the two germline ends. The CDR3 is CASTSRKTGANVLTF. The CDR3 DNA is TGTGCCAGCACCTCGCGGAAGACTGGGGCCAACGTCCTGACTTTC.

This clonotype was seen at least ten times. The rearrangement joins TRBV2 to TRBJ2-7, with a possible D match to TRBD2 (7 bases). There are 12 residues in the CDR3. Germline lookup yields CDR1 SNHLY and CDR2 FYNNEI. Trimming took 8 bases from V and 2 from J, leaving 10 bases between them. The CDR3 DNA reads TGTGCCAGCCGGGGGGCACCCTACGAGCAGTACGTC. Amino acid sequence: CASRGAPYEQYV.

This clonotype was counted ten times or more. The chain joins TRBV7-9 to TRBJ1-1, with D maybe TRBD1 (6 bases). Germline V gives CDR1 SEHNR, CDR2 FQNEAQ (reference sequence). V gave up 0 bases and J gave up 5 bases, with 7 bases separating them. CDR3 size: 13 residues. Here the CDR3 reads CASSLAQGTEAFF. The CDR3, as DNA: TGTGCCAGCAGCTTAGCGCAGGGGACTGAAGCTTTCTTT.

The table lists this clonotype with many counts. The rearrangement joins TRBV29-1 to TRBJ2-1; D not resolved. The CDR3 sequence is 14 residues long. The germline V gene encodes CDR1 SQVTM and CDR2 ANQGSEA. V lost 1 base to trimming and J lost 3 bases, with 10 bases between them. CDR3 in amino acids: CSVEAASHYNEQFF. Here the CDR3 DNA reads TGCAGCGTTGAAGCGGCTAGTCACTACAATGAGCAGTTCTTC.